Included here is one T cell receptor (beta chain) sequence, with context. Its antigen is currently unknown. The germline V gene has CDR1 SEHNR and CDR2 FQNEAQ (reference sequence). The CDR3 is made up of 16 amino acids. V dropped 5 bases and J dropped 1 base, with 17 bases sitting between them. Researchers ran the PCR with 60 Vbeta and 13 Jbeta primers. Produced via immunoSEQ multiplex PCR; TCRdb's table is partial and in-frame only. The sample has roughly 70,000 clones, around 77% seen once. These data are taken from a study of cytomegalovirus exposure and HLA in healthy donors. Findings and caveats of the study: When presence/absence was analysed, sequencing depth was taken to be roughly uniform across donors.

Specimen: PBMCs. This chain links TRBV7-9 with TRBJ2-5; possibly TRBD1 for D (5 bases). This receptor was identified in a man in his fifties or sixties in good health and CMV-seronegative. CDR3 amino acids: CASSPSWGESQETQYF. In DNA, the CDR3 is TGTGCCAGCAGCCCCTCCTGGGGCGAGTCCCAAGAGACCCAGTACTTC. The variable domain in full, with the rest retrieved from reference TRBV7-9 and TRBJ2-5, is DTGVSQNPRHKITKRGQNVTFRCDPISEHNRLYWYRQTLGQGPEFLTYFQNEAQLEKSRLLSDRFSAERPKGSFSTLEIQRTEQGDSAMYLCASSPSWGESQETQYFGPGTRLLVL.